The TCR beta chain described here comes from a study of blood T cell repertoires in COVID-19. CDR3 length: 14 amino acids. With 5 bases clipped from V and 3 bases from J, the junction kept 9 bases outside the gene matches. Germline V lookup: CDR1 GTSNPN, CDR2 SVGIG (reference sequence). Produced via immunoSEQ multiplex PCR; TCRdb's table is partial and in-frame only. Here the sample spans some 80,000 clones, approximately 80% being singletons. The sequenced sample consisted of peripheral blood. This receptor was identified in a human donor in a cohort sampled during active COVID-19. The V call is TRBV30, the J call TRBJ1-2; 7 nucleotides line up with TRBD1. The CDR3 DNA reads TGTGCCTGGGCGAAGGAGGGGGCCTACTATGGCTACACCTTC. Protein sequence: CAWAKEGAYYGYTF.